This TCR beta chain was found in a study of beta chain features in type 1 diabetes. The CDR3 is 12 residues long. In germline, CDR1 is SGDLS, CDR2 YYNGEE. The V gene lost 0 bases and the J gene lost 7 bases, with 7 bases spanning the gap. Expressed TCRB transcripts were sequenced because the entire RNA isolate underwent reverse transcription. Generated by immunoSEQ multiplex PCR, the TCRdb table keeps only in-frame clones and is missing some. The repertoire has under 500,000 clones, about 30% of them found once; the top ten carry 0.05% to 0.07%. Sorted CD4+ subsets: naive, central memory, regulatory, stem cell-like memory (CD45RO/CCR7/CD25/CD127/CD95/CD27 panel). Sorted populations were all over 95% pure. The study's findings and limits: Relative to healthy donors, patients appeared to have naive, central memory and Treg TCRB repertoires that were more similar.

Comments on this clone: The antigen remains undetermined.

The rearrangement links TRBV9 to TRBJ1-2; no definite D call. Sequenced material: naive CD4+ T cells from blood. The receptor's source is a man aged 18 to 29 in good health. CDR3 region: CASSVDGVGYTF. CDR3 DNA sequence: TGTGCCAGCAGCGTAGATGGGGTTGGCTACACCTTC.